Shown below are 23 T cell receptor beta chains from a single sample sequenced in a study of T-cell memory formation after mild COVID-19. TCRdb passed the 5' RACE reads through MiXCR, listing each CDR3 protein once. There are under 300,000 distinct CDR3 sequences in the sample; about 17% occur only once, and 3.5% to 4% lies in the top ten. The source material was PBMCs or a T cell subset sorted from them (not recorded which). The source is a man aged 18 to 35 who had mild COVID-19 (a few samples of this study predate the infection). Cell type and time point are not known.

On this clonotype itself: Being one base from a much bigger clone, this may be a read error. The chain employs TRBV20-1 and TRBJ2-3; D remains ambiguous. CDR1 and CDR2 from the germline V gene are DFQATT and SNEGSKA (reference sequence). The CDR3 sequence is 14 residues long. The CDR3 here is CSARRGFGTDTKYF. The CDR3 coding sequence is TGCAGTGCTAGACGAGGATTCGGCACAGATACGAAGTATTTT.

This clonotype came up a few times. The gene calls are TRBV7-3 and TRBJ2-7; D remains ambiguous. Germline V gene sequence: CDR1 SGHTA, CDR2 FQGTGA. This CDR3 has 14 amino acids. The V gene lost 1 base and the J gene lost 3 bases, with 10 bases spanning the gap. CDR3 nucleotides: TGTGCCAGCAGCTTAAGCGCCGTAAACTACGAGCAGTACTTC. Its translation: CASSLSAVNYEQYF.

The V call is TRBV7-9, the J call TRBJ1-2; D is unclear. The germline gives CDR1 SEHNR, CDR2 FQNEAQ (reference sequence). Trimming took off 5 bases at V and 0 bases at J, with 7 bases between the two ends. The CDR3 consists of 13 residues. CDR3 sequence: CASSLETNYGYTF. As DNA, the CDR3 is TGTGCCAGCAGCCTAGAAACTAACTATGGCTACACCTTC.

The chain employs TRBV20-1 and TRBJ1-1; D is ambiguous. CDR1 DFQATT and CDR2 SNEGSKA come from the germline V gene (reference sequence). The germline V and J ends were trimmed by 1 base and 2 bases, with 8 bases remaining between them. This CDR3 contains 13 residues. The CDR3 DNA sequence: TGCAGTGCTAGAGGGCCGGACAACACTGAAGCTTTCTTT. This gives the protein CSARGPDNTEAFF.

Only a few counts were recorded for this clonotype. V and J are TRBV18 and TRBJ2-3; D is perhaps TRBD2 (6 bases). The CDR3 has 13 amino acids. Trimming took 6 bases from V and 3 from J, leaving 10 bases between them. Germline V gene lookup returns CDR1 KGHSH and CDR2 LQKENI. The chain's CDR3 is CASSPGRTDTQYF. Written as DNA, the CDR3 is TGTGCCAGCTCTCCAGGGAGGACAGATACGCAGTATTTT.

This chain connects TRBV7-8 to TRBJ1-5; a weak D match, TRBD1 (6 bases). From germline, CDR1 is SGHVS and CDR2 FQNEAQ. V was cut by 2 bases and J by 0 bases, with 11 bases left in between. The CDR3 is made up of 16 amino acids. CDR3 nucleotide sequence: TGTGCCAGCAGCTTAATGGGGGGCAGTAGCAATCAGCCCCAGCATTTT. Its translation: CASSLMGGSSNQPQHF.

This clonotype was detected a few times. The rearrangement uses TRBV12-3 or TRBV12-4 and TRBJ2-5; D is unresolved. The V end lost 3 bases, the J end lost 4 bases, and 6 bases lay between the germline ends. The CDR3 sequence is 12 residues long. The CDR3 nucleotides read TGTGCCAGCAGTTTTCATCGAGAGACCCAGTACTTC. Translating gives CASSFHRETQYF.

This clonotype was seen more than once but under ten times. This rearrangement joins TRBV5-1 to TRBJ2-2, with D tentatively TRBD1 (5 bases). Trimming stripped 4 bases from V and 0 bases from J, with 10 bases between. The length of the CDR3 is 15 residues. Germline V lookup: CDR1 SGHRS, CDR2 YFSETQ. The CDR3 nucleotides are TGCGCCAGCAGCCGCGGACACCCGAACACCGGGGAGCTGTTTTTT. Its protein is CASSRGHPNTGELFF.

This clonotype occurred a few times. The rearrangement links TRBV10-3 to TRBJ2-1; 8 bases map to TRBD2. V lost 3 bases to trimming and J lost 9 bases; unmatched junction nucleotides: 10. This CDR3 comprises 15 residues. The germline gives CDR1 ENHRY, CDR2 SYGVKD. CDR3 loop: CAISDSGLGGAEQFF. The CDR3 nucleotides read TGTGCCATCAGTGATTCGGGACTAGGAGGGGCTGAGCAGTTCTTC.

The sample holds a few counts of this clonotype. The gene calls are TRBV5-4 and TRBJ2-6, with a tentative D call TRBD2 (6 bases). Germline CDR1 SGHNT, CDR2 YYREEE (reference sequence). The CDR3 runs 15 residues. Trimming cost V 4 bases and J 2 bases, with 10 bases left between them. The CDR3 nucleotides are TGTGCCAGCAGCCCGCCGGGGGCTGGGGCCAACGTCCTGACTTTC. Residues: CASSPPGAGANVLTF.

The chain employs TRBV28 and TRBJ2-3, with no clear D. With 3 bases removed from V and 5 bases from J, the gap between germline ends came to 12 bases. CDR1 and CDR2 (germline): MDHEN, SYDVKM. This CDR3 spans 14 amino acids. CDR3 nucleotides: TGTGCCAGCAGTTTTTCACAAATTGGAGATACGCAGTATTTT. Residues: CASSFSQIGDTQYF.

This chain connects TRBV5-1 to TRBJ1-1; D uncertain. The CDR3 runs to 10 residues. CDR1 and CDR2 from the germline V gene are SGHRS and YFSETQ. V was pared by 4 bases and J by 11 bases, with 9 bases between. The CDR3 loop reads CASSHRPAFF. CDR3 bases: TGCGCCAGCAGCCACCGCCCGGCTTTCTTT.

The sample holds many counts of this clonotype. The rearrangement links TRBV7-9 to TRBJ2-7; no definite D call. Per the germline V gene, CDR1 is SEHNR and CDR2 is FQNEAQ (reference sequence). The CDR3 is 11 residues long. Trimming shortened V by 3 bases and J by 0 bases, and 0 bases separated the two germline ends. The DNA of the CDR3 is TGTGCCAGCAGCTTCTCCTACGAGCAGTACTTC. It encodes CASSFSYEQYF.

This chain connects TRBV11-2 to TRBJ2-3; TRBD1 is a possible D gene (5 bases). Germline V CDR1 and CDR2: SGHAT, FQNNGV. V was trimmed by 5 bases and J by 0 bases, leaving 15 bases between them. The CDR3 is 16 amino acids. CDR3 in DNA: TGTGCCAGCAGCCCTCATACAGGAACTAGCACAGATACGCAGTATTTT. Amino acid sequence: CASSPHTGTSTDTQYF.

The V gene is TRBV18, the J gene TRBJ2-7, with 7 positions matching TRBD1. After removal of 6 bases from V and 0 bases from J, the junction contained 5 bases not matched to a gene. The CDR3 is made up of 14 amino acids. In germline, CDR1 is KGHSH, CDR2 LQKENI. The CDR3, as DNA: TGTGCCAGCTCCCCTGGGACAGTCTCCTACGAGCAGTACTTC. As protein: CASSPGTVSYEQYF.

The chain has TRBV7-2 and TRBJ2-3, with D possibly TRBD2 on 6 matching bases. The length of the CDR3 is 13 residues. Looked up from germline, CDR1 is SGHTA and CDR2 is FQGNSA. V lost 5 bases to trimming and J lost 4 bases, with 10 bases between them. The CDR3 DNA sequence: TGTGCCAGCAGCCCTGTAGCGGCAGATACGCAGTATTTT. Its protein is CASSPVAADTQYF.

There are many counts of this clonotype. V and J are TRBV5-5 and TRBJ2-5; 9 nucleotides line up with TRBD1. From germline, CDR1 is SGHKS and CDR2 YYEKEE (reference sequence). The CDR3 contains 16 residues. J gave up 5 bases and V 2 bases, and 10 bases lay outside the gene matches. Written as DNA, the CDR3 is TGTGCCAGCAGCTTAAACAGGGGGCACGATGAGGAGACCCAGTACTTC. Translation gives CASSLNRGHDEETQYF.

This clonotype showed up just once. Given the absence of the conserved phenylalanine or tryptophan at the CDR3 end, a read error is likely. The rearrangement links TRBV19 to TRBJ2-5; 8 nucleotides line up with TRBD2. With V trimmed by 0 bases and J by 6 bases, 12 bases remained unmatched. The CDR3 totals 17 residues. In germline, CDR1 is LNHDA, CDR2 SQIVND (reference sequence). This chain's CDR3 is CASSIEAAGRDAKTQYL. The DNA for the CDR3 is TGTGCCAGTAGTATAGAGGCGGCCGGGAGGGATGCGAAGACCCAGTACTTA.

This chain uses TRBV20-1 with TRBJ1-3; D gene ambiguous. The CDR3 length is 12 residues. Trimming removed 6 bases from V and 1 base from J, with 7 bases in between. Germline values: CDR1 DFQATT, CDR2 SNEGSKA (reference sequence). CDR3 protein: CSATGSGNTIYF. The CDR3 DNA reads as TGCAGTGCGACCGGTTCTGGAAACACCATATATTTT.

This clonotype has just a few counts. The chain employs TRBV6-1 and TRBJ1-5, with D possibly matching TRBD1 (5 bases). Germline V gene data show CDR1 as MNHNS and CDR2 as SASEGT. The CDR3 consists of 15 residues. V lost 10 bases and J lost 6, with 22 bases in between. CDR3 sequence: CATRLGGSVRQPQHF. The DNA of the CDR3 is TGTGCCACCAGGTTGGGGGGGTCGGTTCGTCAGCCCCAGCATTTT.

This clonotype turned up a few times. This chain connects TRBV3-1 to TRBJ1-2, with TRBD1 as a possible D gene (6 bases). V lost 0 bases, J lost 8 bases, and 16 bases lay in between. The CDR3 is made up of 15 amino acids. CDR1 LGHDT and CDR2 YNNKEL come from the germline V gene (reference sequence). The CDR3 loop is CASSQDPGVGSGYTF. The CDR3 region has the DNA TGTGCCAGCAGCCAAGATCCAGGGGTTGGGTCGGGCTACACCTTC.

This clonotype occurred a few times. The chain has TRBV7-2 and TRBJ2-5; 7 nucleotides line up with TRBD1. CDR1 and CDR2 from the germline V gene are SGHTA and FQGNSA. J gave up 5 bases and V 3 bases, and 9 bases lay outside the gene matches. This CDR3 region has 15 residues. The CDR3 protein is CASSFAKGGGETQYF. The CDR3 DNA follows: TGTGCCAGCAGCTTCGCGAAAGGGGGCGGCGAGACCCAGTACTTC.

This clonotype was found a few times. The rearrangement uses TRBV4-3 and TRBJ2-3, with D possibly matching TRBD1 (6 bases). This CDR3 is built from 15 residues. V was cut by 1 base and J by 5 bases, with 13 bases left in between. Germline V CDR1 and CDR2: LGHNA, YSLEER. For the CDR3, the DNA is TGCGCCAGCAGCCAAGCACAGCCAGGGGTAGATACGCAGTATTTT. This translates into CASSQAQPGVDTQYF.